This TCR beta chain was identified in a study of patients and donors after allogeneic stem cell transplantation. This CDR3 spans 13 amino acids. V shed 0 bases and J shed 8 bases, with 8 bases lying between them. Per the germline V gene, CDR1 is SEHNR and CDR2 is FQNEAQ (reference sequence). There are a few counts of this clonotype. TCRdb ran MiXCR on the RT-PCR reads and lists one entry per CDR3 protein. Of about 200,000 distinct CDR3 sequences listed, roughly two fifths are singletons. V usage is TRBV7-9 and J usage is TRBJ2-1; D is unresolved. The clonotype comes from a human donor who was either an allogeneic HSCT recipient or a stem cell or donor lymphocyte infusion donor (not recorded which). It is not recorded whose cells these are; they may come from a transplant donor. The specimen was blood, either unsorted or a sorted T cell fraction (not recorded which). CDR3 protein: CASSLAVGHEQFF. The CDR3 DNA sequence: TGTGCCAGCAGCTTAGCTGTGGGTCATGAGCAGTTCTTC.